This record looks at one T cell receptor (beta chain) sequence and its context. Antigen specificity is unknown. The CDR3 contains 15 residues. V was pared by 2 bases and J by 7 bases, with 15 bases between. Per germline, CDR1 SNHLY and CDR2 FYNNEI. Not a single patient had been given any form of treatment at any point before undergoing thyroid surgery. This sample is part of a study of metastatic and nonmetastatic thyroid tumors. Study-wide findings and caveats: For both blood and tumor, malignant thyroid tumors reportedly showed significantly higher TCR beta diversity than benign nodules did.

In the study's own analysis: Using the CDR3 differences seen across clinicopathological groups, the authors built a distant-metastasis classifier for papillary thyroid cancer, which was meant to discriminate distant-metastatic patients. TCRdb re-called clones via MiXCR from the PCR reads. The V and J calls reflect TCRdb's pipeline rather than the authors' work. The profile shows more than 10,000 clones, around 30% of them singletons. This receptor was obtained from a female donor with papillary thyroid cancer or a benign thyroid nodule (not recorded which). Some clones in this sample may be carry-over from other donors' samples. The sample taken for sequencing was tumor tissue. This chain links TRBV2 with TRBJ1-5; D unresolved. CDR3 in DNA: TGTGCCAGCAGTGAAACAATGGCCGAAAGGCAGCCCCAGCATTTT. The encoded protein is CASSETMAERQPQHF.